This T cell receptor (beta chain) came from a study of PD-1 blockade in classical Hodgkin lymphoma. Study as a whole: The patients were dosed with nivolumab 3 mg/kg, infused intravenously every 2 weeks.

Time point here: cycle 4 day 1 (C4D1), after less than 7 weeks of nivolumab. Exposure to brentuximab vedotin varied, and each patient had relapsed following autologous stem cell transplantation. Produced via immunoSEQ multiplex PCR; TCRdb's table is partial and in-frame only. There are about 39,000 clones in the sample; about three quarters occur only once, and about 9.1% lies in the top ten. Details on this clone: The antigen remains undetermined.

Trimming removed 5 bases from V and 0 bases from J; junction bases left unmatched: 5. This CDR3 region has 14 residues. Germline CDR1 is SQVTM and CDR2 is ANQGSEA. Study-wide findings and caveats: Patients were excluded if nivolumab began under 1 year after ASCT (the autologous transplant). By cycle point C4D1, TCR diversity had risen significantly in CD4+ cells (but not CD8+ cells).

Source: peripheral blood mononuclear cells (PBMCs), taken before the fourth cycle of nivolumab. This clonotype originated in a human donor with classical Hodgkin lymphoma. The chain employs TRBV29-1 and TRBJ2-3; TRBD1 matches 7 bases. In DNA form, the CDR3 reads TGCAGCGTTCTCCTGACAGGGAGCACAGATACGCAGTATTTT. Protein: CSVLLTGSTDTQYF.